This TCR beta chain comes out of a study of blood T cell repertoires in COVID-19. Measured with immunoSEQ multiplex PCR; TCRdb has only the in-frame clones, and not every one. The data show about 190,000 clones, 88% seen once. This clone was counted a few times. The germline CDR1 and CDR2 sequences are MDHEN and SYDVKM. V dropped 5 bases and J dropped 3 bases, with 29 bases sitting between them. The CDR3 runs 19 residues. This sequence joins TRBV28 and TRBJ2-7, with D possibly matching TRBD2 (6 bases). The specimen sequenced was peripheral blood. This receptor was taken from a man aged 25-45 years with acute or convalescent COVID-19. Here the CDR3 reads CASSTSKVGTLKWSYEQYF. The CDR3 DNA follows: TGTGCCAGCAGTACATCTAAAGTGGGGACTCTAAAGTGGAGCTACGAGCAGTACTTC.